This entry lists 5 T cell receptor beta chains sequenced from one sample in a study of CXCR3-negative and CXCR3-positive naive CD8 T cells. Study results and limitations: CXCR3-positive naive cells had TRB CDR3s that were more hydrophobic than CXCR3-negative naive cells had.

No antigen has been identified for these receptors. Via 5' RACE with UMI labels, TRB cDNA libraries were prepared. TCRdb reanalyzed the 5' RACE reads and collapses them to one entry per CDR3 protein, without DNA. The clone table shows tens of thousands of distinct CDR3 sequences, with the ten largest holding 0.62%. Specimen: naive CXCR3+ CD8+ T cells from blood. Subset described: CD45RO-CCR7+CD27+CD95- naive CD8+ T cells expressing CXCR3 (TNR3+). These receptors were obtained from a human donor in good health. Some clones in this sample may be carry-over from other donors' samples.

This sequence joins TRBV12-3 or TRBV12-4 and TRBJ1-2; TCRdb proposes TRBD1, but this gene call is untestable without DNA. This CDR3 has 12 residues. The CDR3 region is CASRPGSWGYTF.

The rearrangement uses TRBV25-1 and TRBJ2-3; no DNA is available, so the TRBD2 call from TCRdb remains unchecked. The CDR3 totals 17 residues. Germline loops: CDR1 MGHDK, CDR2 SYGVNS. The CDR3 sequence: CASSPWEREGGTDTQYF. Based on the CDR3 plus reference TRBV25-1 and TRBJ2-3, the full variable domain is EADIYQTPRYLVIGTGKKITLECSQTMGHDKMYWYQQDPGMELHLIHYSYGVNSTEKGDLSSESTVSRIRTEHFPLTLESARPSHTSQYLCASSPWEREGGTDTQYFGPGTRLTVL.

V is TRBV29-1 and J is TRBJ2-7. The germline gives CDR1 SQVTM, CDR2 ANQGSEA. This CDR3 has 11 residues. The CDR3 loop is CSKEIPYEQYF.

The V and J genes are TRBV5-1 and TRBJ2-7; TCRdb indicates TRBD1, and absent DNA this call remains unverified. This CDR3 contains 14 residues. The germline gives CDR1 SGHRS, CDR2 YFSETQ. The CDR3: CASSSGTGFVEQYF.

This chain connects TRBV7-2 to TRBJ2-1; TCRdb outputs TRBD2, but without DNA this stays unchecked. This CDR3 is built from 19 residues. Germline-derived CDR1 and CDR2 are SGHTA and FQGNSA. The CDR3 loop is CASSFAGTSGDSSYNEQFF.